These T cell receptor beta chains were read from a single sample in a study of OX40 agonist ivuxolimab in advanced cancers. Using immunoSEQ multiplex PCR, the repertoire was profiled, and TCRdb retains in-frame clones only, with some absent. Among 30,000 to 40,000 clones listed, about three quarters were seen once. The sample consisted of CD4+ or CD8+ T cells sorted from blood, taken in a trial of the OX40 agonist ivuxolimab. These receptors were taken from an adult with an advanced solid tumor such as melanoma, head and neck, liver or kidney cancer. CDR3s include the opening cysteine and the closing phenylalanine or tryptophan. D genes are given only for firm matches. Clone size is not always given. Where it is, it says once, few, many or a class for expanded clones.

j_gene	abundance	v_gene	d_gene	CDR3aa	CDR3nt
TRBJ2-1	.	TRBV5-1	TRBD2	CASSLAGTSGSNEQFF	TGCGCCAGCAGCTTGGCCGGGACTAGCGGGTCCAATGAGCAGTTCTTC
TRBJ2-3	.	TRBV11-2	TRBD2	CALAGALSTDTQYF	TGTGCCTTAGCGGGGGCCCTTAGCACAGATACGCAGTATTTT
TRBJ1-4	.	TRBV11-1	.	CASSLALGEKLFF	TGTGCCAGCAGCTTAGCACTTGGTGAAAAACTGTTTTTT
TRBJ1-1	.	TRBV18	.	CASSPVGPEAFF	TGTGCCAGCTCACCAGTTGGCCCTGAAGCTTTCTTT
TRBJ1-1	.	TRBV6-6	.	CASSWREWGTEAFF	TGTGCCAGCAGTTGGAGGGAATGGGGCACTGAAGCTTTCTTT
TRBJ1-1	few	TRBV10-2	.	CASSGGGTEAFF	TGCGCCAGCAGTGGCGGCGGCACTGAAGCTTTCTTT
TRBJ2-7	few	TRBV5-1	TRBD2	CASSEGLAGGYEQYF	TGCGCCAGCAGCGAGGGACTAGCGGGGGGATACGAGCAGTACTTC
TRBJ2-1	.	TRBV6-5	.	CASSPGFTSMNEQFF	TGTGCCAGCAGTCCGGGATTTACCAGCATGAATGAGCAGTTCTTC
TRBJ2-1	.	TRBV5-1	.	CASSPQGADNEQFF	TGCGCCAGCAGCCCACAGGGCGCGGACAATGAGCAGTTCTTC
TRBJ2-5	.	TRBV7-8	.	CASSPMGRTVTQYF	TGTGCCAGCAGCCCTATGGGACGAACGGTGACCCAGTACTTC
TRBJ2-1	.	TRBV27	TRBD1	CATSGTGGFEQFF	TGTGCCACCTCCGGGACAGGGGGCTTTGAGCAGTTCTTC
TRBJ1-2	.	TRBV11-1	.	CASSRDGYGYTF	TGTGCCAGCAGCCGCGACGGGTATGGCTACACCTTC
TRBJ2-5	.	TRBV5-8	TRBD1	CASSYPGTGYQETQYF	TGTGCCAGCAGCTATCCCGGGACAGGGTACCAAGAGACCCAGTACTTC
TRBJ1-3	.	TRBV7-8	.	CASSSKGGNTIYF	TGTGCCAGCAGCTCGAAGGGCGGAAACACCATATATTTT
TRBJ1-6	many	TRBV2	.	CASLFGDSPLHF	TGTGCCAGCCTATTCGGGGATTCACCCCTCCACTTT
TRBJ1-1	.	TRBV5-4	.	CASSSRWAHTEAFF	TGTGCCAGCAGCTCCAGGTGGGCACACACTGAAGCTTTCTTT
TRBJ2-6	.	TRBV18	.	CASSPGANSGANVLTF	TGTGCCAGCTCACCGGGAGCGAACTCTGGGGCCAACGTCCTGACTTTC
TRBJ1-4	.	TRBV5-6	.	CASSLGQVKEKLFF	TGTGCCAGCAGCTTGGGGCAGGTGAAGGAAAAACTGTTTTTT
TRBJ1-1	.	TRBV19	.	CASSWMNTEAFF	TGTGCCAGTAGTTGGATGAACACTGAAGCTTTCTTT
TRBJ2-2	.	TRBV18	.	CASSPVRGGINTGELFF	TGTGCCAGCTCACCCGTGCGGGGCGGAATTAACACCGGGGAGCTGTTTTTT
TRBJ2-7	.	TRBV9	TRBD1	CASSPWTGSSYEQYF	TGTGCCAGCAGCCCCTGGACAGGGAGTTCGTACGAGCAGTACTTC
TRBJ2-3	.	TRBV19	.	CASSIDAGATDTQYF	TGTGCCAGTAGTATAGATGCGGGGGCCACAGATACGCAGTATTTT
TRBJ2-1	.	TRBV9	.	CASSVGDTYNEQFF	TGTGCCAGCAGCGTAGGAGATACCTACAATGAGCAGTTCTTC
TRBJ2-1	.	TRBV11-2	.	CASSLVSPPNEQFF	TGTGCCAGCAGCTTAGTGTCGCCTCCCAATGAGCAGTTCTTC
TRBJ2-3	.	TRBV30	.	CAWSRGGGGDTQYF	TGTGCCTGGAGCCGCGGCGGGGGCGGAGATACGCAGTATTTT
TRBJ1-4	.	TRBV30	TRBD1	CAWTGQGSNEKLFF	TGTGCCTGGACCGGACAGGGCTCTAATGAAAAACTGTTTTTT
TRBJ2-1	.	TRBV18	TRBD2	CASSPASGVIYNEQFF	TGTGCCAGCTCACCAGCTAGCGGGGTAATCTACAATGAGCAGTTCTTC
TRBJ1-4	.	TRBV14	TRBD1	CASSRWDRGNEKLFF	TGTGCCAGCAGCCGCTGGGACAGGGGGAATGAAAAACTGTTTTTT
TRBJ1-2	few	TRBV6-1	.	CASSERWDGFYGYTF	TGTGCCAGCAGTGAACGTTGGGACGGCTTCTATGGCTACACCTTC
TRBJ2-2	.	TRBV6-4	TRBD1	CASRDRGGTGELFF	TGTGCCAGCAGAGACAGGGGTGGCACCGGGGAGCTGTTTTTT
TRBJ2-3	.	TRBV5-1	.	CASKKGDTQYF	TGCGCCAGCAAAAAGGGGGATACGCAGTATTTT
TRBJ1-5	.	TRBV29-1	.	CSVSGGERQPQHF	TGCAGCGTTTCAGGAGGGGAAAGACAGCCCCAGCATTTT
TRBJ1-6	.	TRBV5-4	.	CASSLWGQVTNSPLHF	TGTGCCAGCAGCTTATGGGGCCAGGTCACCAATTCACCCCTCCACTTT
TRBJ1-1	.	TRBV2	TRBD1	CASTGTGGFAEAFF	TGTGCCAGCACCGGGACAGGGGGATTCGCTGAAGCTTTCTTT
TRBJ2-3	.	TRBV4-2	TRBD2	CASSPTGLATDTQYF	TGTGCCAGCAGCCCCACGGGACTAGCGACAGATACGCAGTATTTT
TRBJ1-2	.	TRBV29-1	.	CSVDRGQGYTF	TGCAGCGTTGACAGGGGACAAGGCTACACCTTC
TRBJ1-2	.	TRBV9	TRBD1	CASSSFPGQTGYTF	TGTGCCAGCAGCTCCTTTCCGGGACAGACGGGCTACACCTTC
TRBJ1-1	once	TRBV18	.	CASSPQRETEAFF	TGTGCCAGCTCACCACAACGGGAAACTGAAGCTTTCTTT
TRBJ1-2	.	TRBV10-2	TRBD1	CASSETGQGGYGYTF	TGCGCCAGCAGTGAGACCGGACAGGGCGGCTATGGCTACACCTTC
TRBJ2-5	.	TRBV5-1	.	CASSLGSVETQYF	TGCGCCAGCAGCTTGGGAAGCGTGGAGACCCAGTACTTC
TRBJ2-7	.	TRBV19	TRBD1	CASSIGFRGRLNYYEQYF	TGTGCCAGTAGTATAGGGTTCAGGGGGCGACTTAACTACTACGAGCAGTACTTC
TRBJ2-2	.	TRBV9	.	CASSAYPGTGELFF	TGTGCCAGCAGCGCCTATCCCGGGACCGGGGAGCTGTTTTTT
TRBJ2-1	.	TRBV14	.	CASSQDLGSGEQFF	TGTGCCAGCAGCCAAGATCTTGGGAGTGGTGAGCAGTTCTTC
TRBJ1-6	.	TRBV21-1	.	CASSKVGRRSPNSPLHF	TGTGCCAGCAGCAAAGTCGGGAGGAGGTCACCTAATTCACCCCTCCACTTT
TRBJ2-1	medium-sized	TRBV27	TRBD1	CASRMTGGGYNEQFF	TGTGCCAGCAGAATGACAGGGGGAGGCTACAATGAGCAGTTCTTC
TRBJ1-6	.	TRBV6-5	.	CASSYIADNSPLHF	TGTGCCAGCAGTTACATTGCGGATAATTCACCCCTCCACTTT
TRBJ2-3	.	TRBV11-1	TRBD2	CASSRRTSGGSDTQYF	TGTGCCAGCAGCCGACGGACTAGCGGGGGGTCCGATACGCAGTATTTT
TRBJ1-1	once	TRBV10-1	TRBD1	CASSDQTGDTEAFF	TGCGCCAGCAGTGACCAAACAGGGGATACTGAAGCTTTCTTT
TRBJ2-7	.	TRBV5-1	.	CASSLGTPQAYEQYF	TGCGCCAGCAGCTTGGGGACACCTCAAGCCTACGAGCAGTACTTC
TRBJ1-2	.	TRBV28	TRBD1	CASSFRWTGYGYTF	TGTGCCAGCAGTTTTAGGTGGACAGGCTATGGCTACACCTTC
TRBJ1-2	.	TRBV27	TRBD1	CASSPGTGYGYTF	TGTGCCAGCAGTCCCGGGACAGGCTATGGCTACACCTTC
TRBJ1-5	.	TRBV29-1	.	CSVRTNNNQPQHF	TGCAGCGTTAGGACGAACAACAATCAGCCCCAGCATTTT
TRBJ1-5	.	TRBV28	TRBD1	CASSSGTGVLSNQPQHF	TGTGCCAGCAGCAGCGGGACAGGGGTTCTTAGCAATCAGCCCCAGCATTTT
TRBJ1-2	medium-sized	TRBV5-5	.	CASSLESWVRDGYTF	TGTGCCAGCAGCTTGGAGTCCTGGGTTCGCGATGGCTACACCTTC
TRBJ1-4	.	TRBV10-3	TRBD1	CAIRDRDQNEKLFF	TGTGCCATTCGGGACAGGGACCAGAATGAAAAACTGTTTTTT
TRBJ1-2	.	TRBV6-1	.	CASSERGGRSIYGYTF	TGTGCCAGCAGTGAAAGAGGAGGGAGATCAATCTATGGCTACACCTTC
TRBJ1-2	.	TRBV4-2	.	CASSQDQGTYGYTF	TGTGCCAGCAGCCAAGATCAGGGGACATATGGCTACACCTTC